This TCR beta chain was sequenced in a study of vaccination effects on CD4 cells after COVID-19. Sequencing used immunoSEQ multiplex PCR; TCRdb keeps in-frame clones, though not all of them. The data contain roughly 46,000 clones, around 80% of them seen just once; the ten biggest clones take up 5% to 6.5%. Germline values: CDR1 MNHNY, CDR2 SVGAGI (reference sequence). There are 13 residues in the CDR3. Germline trimming cut 9 bases from V and 2 bases from J; bases unmatched to any gene: 6. This clone was seen once. Its antigen is not known. Following a roughly 11-day culture, CD4+ T cells were purified. This person's SARS-CoV-2 infection, confirmed by PCR, occurred between March and December 2020. All study participants received two doses of BNT162b2 or mRNA-1273 vaccine.

V usage is TRBV6-6 and J usage is TRBJ2-7, with TRBD2 matching over 8 bases. This material consisted of CD4+ T cells from PBMCs cultured without peptide, taken after COVID-19 vaccination. This sequence was found in a human donor who had a prior SARS-CoV-2 infection. The chain's CDR3 is CASRSGDTYEQYF. The DNA of the CDR3 is TGTGCCAGTCGTAGCGGGGATACCTACGAGCAGTACTTC.